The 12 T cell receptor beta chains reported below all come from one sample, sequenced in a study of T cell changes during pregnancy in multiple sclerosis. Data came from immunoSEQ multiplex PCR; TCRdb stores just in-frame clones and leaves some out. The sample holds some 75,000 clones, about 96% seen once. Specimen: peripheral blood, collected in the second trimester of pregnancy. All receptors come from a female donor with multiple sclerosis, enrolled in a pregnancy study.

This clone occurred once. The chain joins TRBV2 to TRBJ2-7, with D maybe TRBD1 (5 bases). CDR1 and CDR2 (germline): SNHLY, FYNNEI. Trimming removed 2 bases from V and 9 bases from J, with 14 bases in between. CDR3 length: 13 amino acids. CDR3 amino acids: CASSELKQVVQYF. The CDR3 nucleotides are TGTGCCAGCAGTGAACTCAAACAGGTAGTGCAGTACTTC. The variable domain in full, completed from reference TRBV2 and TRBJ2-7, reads EPEVTQTPSHQVTQMGQEVILRCVPISNHLYFYWYRQILGQKVEFLVSFYNNEISEKSEIFDDQFSVERPDGSNFTLKIRSTKLEDSAMYFCASSELKQVVQYFGPGTRLTVT.

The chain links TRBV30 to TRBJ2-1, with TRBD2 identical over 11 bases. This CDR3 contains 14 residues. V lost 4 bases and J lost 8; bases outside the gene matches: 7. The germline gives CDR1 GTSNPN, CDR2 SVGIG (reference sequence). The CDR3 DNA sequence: TGTGCCTGGACCGCGACTAGCGGGATGGATGAGCAGTTCTTC. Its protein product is CAWTATSGMDEQFF.

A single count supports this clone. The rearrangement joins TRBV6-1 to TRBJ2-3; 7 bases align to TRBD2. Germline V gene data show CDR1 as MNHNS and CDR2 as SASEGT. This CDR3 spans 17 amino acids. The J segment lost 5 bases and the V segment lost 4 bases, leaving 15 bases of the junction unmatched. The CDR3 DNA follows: TGTGCCAGCAGTGTCTTGGGGGGGACCCGAATCAAAGATACGCAGTATTTT. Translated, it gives CASSVLGGTRIKDTQYF.

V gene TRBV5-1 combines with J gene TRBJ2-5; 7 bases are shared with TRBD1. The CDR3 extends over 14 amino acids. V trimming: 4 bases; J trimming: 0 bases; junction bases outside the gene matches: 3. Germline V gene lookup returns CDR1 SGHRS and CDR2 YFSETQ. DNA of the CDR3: TGCGCCAGCAGCCCGGACAGGAACCAAGAGACCCAGTACTTC. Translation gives CASSPDRNQETQYF.

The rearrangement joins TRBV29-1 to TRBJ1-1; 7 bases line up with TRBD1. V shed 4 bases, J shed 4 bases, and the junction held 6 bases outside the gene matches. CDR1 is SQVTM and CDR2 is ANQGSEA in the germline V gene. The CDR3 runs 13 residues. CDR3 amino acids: CSVVRGQFTEAFF. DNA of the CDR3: TGCAGCGTTGTAAGGGGGCAGTTCACTGAAGCTTTCTTT. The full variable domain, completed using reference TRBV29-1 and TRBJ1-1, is SAVISQKPSRDICQRGTSLTIQCQVDSQVTMMFWYRQQPGQSLTLIATANQGSEATYESGFVIDKFPISRPNLTFSTLTVSNMSPEDSSIYLCSVVRGQFTEAFFGQGTRLTVV.

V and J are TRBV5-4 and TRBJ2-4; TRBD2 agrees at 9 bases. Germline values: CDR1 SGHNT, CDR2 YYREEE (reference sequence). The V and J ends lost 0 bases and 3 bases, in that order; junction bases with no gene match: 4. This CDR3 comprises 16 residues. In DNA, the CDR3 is TGTGCCAGCAGCTTGGTGGCGGGAGGGCTCAAAAACATTCAGTACTTC. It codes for CASSLVAGGLKNIQYF.

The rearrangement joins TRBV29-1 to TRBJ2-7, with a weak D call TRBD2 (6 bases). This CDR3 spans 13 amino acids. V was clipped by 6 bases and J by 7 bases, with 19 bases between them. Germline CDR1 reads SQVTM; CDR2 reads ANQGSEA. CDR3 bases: TGCAGCGTCCTAAAGGGAGGTTCGCGTGAGCAGTACTTC. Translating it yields CSVLKGGSREQYF.

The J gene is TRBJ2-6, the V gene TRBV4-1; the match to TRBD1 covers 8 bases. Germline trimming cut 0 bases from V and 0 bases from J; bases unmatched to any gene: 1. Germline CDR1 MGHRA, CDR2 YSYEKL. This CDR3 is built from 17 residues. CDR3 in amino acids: CASSQETGGSGANVLTF. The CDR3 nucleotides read TGCGCCAGCAGCCAAGAAACAGGGGGCTCTGGGGCCAACGTCCTGACTTTC.

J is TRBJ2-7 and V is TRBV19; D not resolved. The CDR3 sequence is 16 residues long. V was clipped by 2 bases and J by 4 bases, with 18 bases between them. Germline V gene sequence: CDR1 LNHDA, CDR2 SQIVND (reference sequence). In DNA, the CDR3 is TGTGCCAGTAGTATATCCGCCACTATCCTTCTTTACGAGCAGTACTTC. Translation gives CASSISATILLYEQYF.

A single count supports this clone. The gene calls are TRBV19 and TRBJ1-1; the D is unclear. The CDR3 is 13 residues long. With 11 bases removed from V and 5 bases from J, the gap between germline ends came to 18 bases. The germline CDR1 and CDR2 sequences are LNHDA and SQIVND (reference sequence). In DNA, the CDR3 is TGTGCCGCTCAAGCGGGGTTTACGACTGAAGCTTTCTTT. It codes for CAAQAGFTTEAFF.

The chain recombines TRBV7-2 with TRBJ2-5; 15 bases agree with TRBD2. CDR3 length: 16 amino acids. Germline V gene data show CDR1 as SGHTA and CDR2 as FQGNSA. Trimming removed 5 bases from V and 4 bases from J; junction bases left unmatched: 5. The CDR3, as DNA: TGTGCCAGCAGCCCTCGGACTAGCGGGAGGGGAGAGACCCAGTACTTC. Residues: CASSPRTSGRGETQYF.

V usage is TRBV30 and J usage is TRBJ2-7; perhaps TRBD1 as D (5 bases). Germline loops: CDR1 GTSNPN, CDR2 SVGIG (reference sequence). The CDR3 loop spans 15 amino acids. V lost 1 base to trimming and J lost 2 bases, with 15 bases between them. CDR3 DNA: TGTGCCTGGAGTGGCGAAGGCCAGGGCCCCTACGAGCAGTACTTC. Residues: CAWSGEGQGPYEQYF.